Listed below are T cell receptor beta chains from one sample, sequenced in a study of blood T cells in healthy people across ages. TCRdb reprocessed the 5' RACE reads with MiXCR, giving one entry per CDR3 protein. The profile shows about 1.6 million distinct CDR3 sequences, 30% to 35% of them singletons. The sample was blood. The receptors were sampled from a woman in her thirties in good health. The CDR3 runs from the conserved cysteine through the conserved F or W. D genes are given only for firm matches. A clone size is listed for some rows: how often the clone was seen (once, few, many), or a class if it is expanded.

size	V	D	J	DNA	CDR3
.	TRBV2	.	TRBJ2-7	TGTGCCAGCTCCACTGGCAGGACAGGAGGGTACGAGCAGTACTTC	CASSTGRTGGYEQYF
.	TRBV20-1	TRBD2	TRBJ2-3	TGCAGTGCTGAGGGACTAGCAGCTTCGATAAATACGCAGTATTTT	CSAEGLAASINTQYF
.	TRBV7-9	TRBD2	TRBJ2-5	TGTGCCAGCGGCATTAGCGGGGCCCGGGGAGAGACCCAGTACTTC	CASGISGARGETQYF
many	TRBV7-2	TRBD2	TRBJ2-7	TGTGCCAGCAGCTTAGAACTAGCGGGGGCCTACGAGCAGTACTTC	CASSLELAGAYEQYF
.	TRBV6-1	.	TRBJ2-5	TGTGCCAGCAACGAGCGAAAAGAGACCCAGTACTTC	CASNERKETQYF
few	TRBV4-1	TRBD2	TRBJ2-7	TGCGCCAGCAGCCAAGATTCAGGCGGGGGGGCGGTAGAGCAGTACTTC	CASSQDSGGGAVEQYF
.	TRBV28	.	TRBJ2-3	TGTGCCAGCACCGGCGGTGGGGCAGATACGCAGTATTTT	CASTGGGADTQYF
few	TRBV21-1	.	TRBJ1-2	TGTGCCAGCCCGGGGCAGGGGAATGATGGCTACACCTTC	CASPGQGNDGYTF
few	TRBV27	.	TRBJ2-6	TGTGCCAGCGGTAGGGGGGCCCTGCTCTCTGGGGCCAACGTCCTGACTTTC	CASGRGALLSGANVLTF
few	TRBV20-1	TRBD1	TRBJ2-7	TGCAGTGCTAGAGCACGTGAACAGGGGGCCCACGAGCAGTACTTC	CSARAREQGAHEQYF
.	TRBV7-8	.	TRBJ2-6	TGTGCCAGCAGCTTAATGGAGGGCTCTGGGGCCAACGTCCGGACTTTC	CASSLMEGSGANVRTF
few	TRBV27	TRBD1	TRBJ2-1	TGTGCCAGCAAGTCCGGGACAGGGTCCTACAATGAGCAGTTCTTC	CASKSGTGSYNEQFF
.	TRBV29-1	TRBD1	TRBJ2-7	TGCAGCGTTGTGGGGACAGGTCGTCCCTACGAGCAGTACTTC	CSVVGTGRPYEQYF
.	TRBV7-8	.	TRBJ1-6	TGTGCCAGCAGCTTCCATCTAGGTGTTAATTCACCCCTCCACTTT	CASSFHLGVNSPLHF
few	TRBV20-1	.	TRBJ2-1	TGCGGTGCTCCCACCCCGGGGTTCGATGAGCAGTTCTTC	CGAPTPGFDEQFF
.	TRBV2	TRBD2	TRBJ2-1	TGTGCCAGCATAACAGCGGGGATAAACAATGAGCAGTTCTTC	CASITAGINNEQFF
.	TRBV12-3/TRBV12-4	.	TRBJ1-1	TGTGCCAGCAGTAAAAAGTGGGGCGGCACTGAAGCTTTCTTT	CASSKKWGGTEAFF
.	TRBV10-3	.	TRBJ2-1	TGTGCCATAGGGGGGAGCGGTGAGCAGTTCTTC	CAIGGSGEQFF
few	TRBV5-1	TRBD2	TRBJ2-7	TGCGCCAGCAGCTTGGATATACGAGTTGGGGCGTCTAGCGGGAGGAACGAGCAGTACTTC	CASSLDIRVGASSGRNEQYF
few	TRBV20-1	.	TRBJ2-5	TGCAGTGCAGCACAGGGGGAGGGCCCCCGAGAGACCCAGTACTTC	CSAAQGEGPRETQYF
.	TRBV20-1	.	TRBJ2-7	TGCAGTGCTAGAGGCAGTCAGGGAAGACGGTACGAGCAGTACTTC	CSARGSQGRRYEQYF
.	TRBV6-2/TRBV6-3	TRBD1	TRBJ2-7	TGTGCCAGCAGGTACTTGGGACAGGGCGTCTACGAGCAGTACTTC	CASRYLGQGVYEQYF
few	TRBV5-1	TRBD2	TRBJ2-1	TGCGCCAGTACGCGGGAGGGCCGAAACAATGAGCAGTTCTTC	CASTREGRNNEQFF
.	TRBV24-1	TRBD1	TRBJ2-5	TGTGCCACCAGTGATAACGGACAGGGAAGGACCCAGTACTTC	CATSDNGQGRTQYF
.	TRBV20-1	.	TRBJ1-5	TGCAGCGCTAGAGAACAGGTTCTAAATCAGCCCCAGCATTTT	CSAREQVLNQPQHF
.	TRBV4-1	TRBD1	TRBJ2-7	TGCGCCAGCAGCCAATCGCAGGGGGAGACCTACGAGCAGTACTTC	CASSQSQGETYEQYF
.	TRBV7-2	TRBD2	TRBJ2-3	TGTGCCAGCAGCTTCTTTGCGGGAGCAGATACGCAGTATTTT	CASSFFAGADTQYF
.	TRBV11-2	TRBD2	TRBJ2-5	TGTGCCAGCAGCTCCAACCGACTAGCGGCGCAAGAGACCCAGTACTTC	CASSSNRLAAQETQYF
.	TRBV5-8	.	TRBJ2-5	TGTGCTTACTCGGGAGTGGGGACCCAGTACTTC	CAYSGVGTQYF